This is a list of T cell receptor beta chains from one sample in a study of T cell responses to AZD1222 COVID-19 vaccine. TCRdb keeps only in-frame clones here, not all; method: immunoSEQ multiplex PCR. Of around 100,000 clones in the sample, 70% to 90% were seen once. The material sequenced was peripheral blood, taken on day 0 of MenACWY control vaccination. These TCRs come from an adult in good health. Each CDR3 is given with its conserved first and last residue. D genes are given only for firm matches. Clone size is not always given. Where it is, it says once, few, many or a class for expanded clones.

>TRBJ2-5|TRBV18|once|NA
CASSLRKGETQYF
TGTGCCAGCTCACTCCGGAAAGGGGAGACCCAGTACTTC
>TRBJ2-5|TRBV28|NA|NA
CASSTTQVGETQYF
TGTGCCAGCAGTACAACACAGGTGGGAGAGACCCAGTACTTC
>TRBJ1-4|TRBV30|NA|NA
CAWNRGQDEKLFF
TGTGCCTGGAATCGGGGGCAGGATGAAAAACTGTTTTTT
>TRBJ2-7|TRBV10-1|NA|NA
CASSPTFGAPQYF
TGCGCCAGCAGCCCAACTTTCGGTGCCCCTCAGTACTTC
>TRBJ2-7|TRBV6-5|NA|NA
CASSRSPSLYEQYF
TGTGCCAGCAGTCGGTCTCCCTCCCTCTACGAGCAGTACTTC
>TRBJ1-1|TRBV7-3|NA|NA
CASSLTGNSPYTEAFF
TGTGCCAGCAGCTTAACGGGAAACAGCCCGTACACTGAAGCTTTCTTT
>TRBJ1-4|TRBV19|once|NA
CASSIGGGDRKLFF
TGTGCCAGTAGTATCGGGGGGGGAGATAGAAAACTGTTTTTT
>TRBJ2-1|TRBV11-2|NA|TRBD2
CASSFPGLAGGPGEQFF
TGTGCCAGCAGCTTTCCCGGACTAGCGGGAGGGCCGGGTGAGCAGTTCTTC
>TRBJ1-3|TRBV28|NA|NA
CASRPPWGISGNTIYF
TGTGCCAGCAGGCCACCTTGGGGCATCTCTGGAAACACCATATATTTT
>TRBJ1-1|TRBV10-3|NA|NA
CAISESIGLAASIAFF
TGTGCCATCAGTGAGTCGATAGGTCTGGCAGCTTCGATTGCTTTCTTT
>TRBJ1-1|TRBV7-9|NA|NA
CASSWGHRNTEAFF
TGTGCCAGCAGCTGGGGACACCGGAACACTGAAGCTTTCTTT
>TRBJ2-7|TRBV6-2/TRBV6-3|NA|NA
CASSQPFYEQYF
TGTGCCAGCAGTCAACCCTTCTACGAGCAGTACTTC
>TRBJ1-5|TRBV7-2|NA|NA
CASSPLSGGNQPQHF
TGTGCCAGCAGCCCCCTATCGGGGGGCAATCAGCCCCAGCATTTT
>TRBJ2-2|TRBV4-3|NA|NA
CASSPRDGELFF
TGCGCCAGCAGCCCGAGGGACGGGGAGCTGTTTTTT
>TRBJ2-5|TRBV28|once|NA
CASNGSPGETQYF
TGTGCCAGCAATGGCAGCCCCGGAGAGACCCAGTACTTC
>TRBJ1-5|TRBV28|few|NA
CASTRGVSGNQPQHF
TGTGCCAGCACCCGAGGAGTGTCGGGCAATCAGCCCCAGCATTTT
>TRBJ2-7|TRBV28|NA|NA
CASSFYTTGGSYEQYF
TGTGCCAGCAGTTTTTACACGACAGGAGGATCCTACGAGCAGTACTTC
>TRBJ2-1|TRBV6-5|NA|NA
CASRLDTSVREQFF
TGTGCCAGCAGGTTGGATACCTCGGTACGTGAGCAGTTCTTC
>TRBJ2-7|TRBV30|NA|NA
CAWSNNYEQYF
TGTGCCTGGAGTAACAACTACGAGCAGTACTTC
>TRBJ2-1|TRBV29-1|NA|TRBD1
CSGDRGDEQFF
TGCAGCGGCGACAGGGGCGATGAGCAGTTCTTC
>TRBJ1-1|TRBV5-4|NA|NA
CASSSPPGAGLNTEAFF
TGTGCCAGCAGCTCCCCCCCCGGGGCGGGGCTGAACACTGAAGCTTTCTTT
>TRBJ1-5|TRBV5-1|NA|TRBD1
CASSLVPTGGFDQPQHF
TGCGCCAGCAGCTTGGTCCCGACAGGGGGCTTCGATCAGCCCCAGCATTTT
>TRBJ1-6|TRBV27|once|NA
CASSRDPYNSPLHF
TGTGCCAGCAGTAGGGACCCTTATAATTCACCCCTCCACTTT
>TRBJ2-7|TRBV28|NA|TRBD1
CASSLPGGGTGKREQYF
TGTGCCAGCAGTCTCCCCGGAGGGGGGACAGGGAAAAGGGAGCAGTACTTC
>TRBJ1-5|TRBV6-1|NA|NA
CASSEVFNQPQHF
TGTGCCAGCAGTGAAGTATTCAATCAGCCCCAGCATTTT
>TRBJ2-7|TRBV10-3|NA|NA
CAISEPGKTGSSYEQYF
TGTGCCATCAGTGAACCTGGCAAGACGGGTAGCTCCTACGAGCAGTACTTC
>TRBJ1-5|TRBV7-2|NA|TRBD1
CASSLAHPGQGGNQPQHF
TGTGCCAGCAGCTTAGCGCATCCGGGACAGGGGGGCAATCAGCCCCAGCATTTT
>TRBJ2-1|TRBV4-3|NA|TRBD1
CASSQDRQGSTYNEQFF
TGCGCCAGCAGCCAAGATAGACAGGGGTCGACCTACAATGAGCAGTTCTTC
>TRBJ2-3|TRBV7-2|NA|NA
CASSLAQVTDTQYF
TGTGCCAGCAGCTTAGCGCAGGTCACAGATACGCAGTATTTT
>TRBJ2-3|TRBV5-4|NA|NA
CASNPAGSDTQYF
TGTGCCAGCAACCCGGCGGGTTCAGATACGCAGTATTTT
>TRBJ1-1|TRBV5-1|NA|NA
CASSLRGANTEAFF
TGCGCCAGCAGCTTGCGGGGGGCTAACACTGAAGCTTTCTTT
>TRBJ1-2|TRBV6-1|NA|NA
CASSGDPGSHRYGYTF
TGTGCCAGCAGTGGGGACCCGGGATCTCACCGGTATGGCTACACCTTC
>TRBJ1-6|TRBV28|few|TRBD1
CASSSGQGSSYNSPLHF
TGTGCCAGCAGTTCAGGACAGGGGAGCTCCTATAATTCACCCCTCCACTTT
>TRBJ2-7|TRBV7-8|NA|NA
CASSLVEGYEQYF
TGTGCCAGCAGCTTAGTAGAAGGGTACGAGCAGTACTTC
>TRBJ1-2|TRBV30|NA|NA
CARRSGFFGYTF
TGTGCCAGGAGATCGGGGTTTTTTGGCTACACCTTC
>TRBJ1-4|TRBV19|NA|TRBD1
CASSINRGAEKLFF
TGTGCCAGTAGTATAAACAGGGGTGCTGAAAAACTGTTTTTT
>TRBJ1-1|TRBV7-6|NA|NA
CASSLGGIGTEAFF
TGTGCCAGCAGCTTAGGGGGGATAGGGACTGAAGCTTTCTTT